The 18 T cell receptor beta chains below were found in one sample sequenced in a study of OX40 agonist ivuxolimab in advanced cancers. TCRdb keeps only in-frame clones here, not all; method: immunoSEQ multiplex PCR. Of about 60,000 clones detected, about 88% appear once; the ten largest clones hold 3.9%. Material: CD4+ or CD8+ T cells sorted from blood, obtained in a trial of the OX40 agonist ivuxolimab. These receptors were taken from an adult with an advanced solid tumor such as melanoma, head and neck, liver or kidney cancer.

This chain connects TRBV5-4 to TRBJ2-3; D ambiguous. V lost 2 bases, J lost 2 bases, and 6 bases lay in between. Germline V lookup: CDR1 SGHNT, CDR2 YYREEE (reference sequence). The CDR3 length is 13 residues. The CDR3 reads CASSFYNTDTQYF. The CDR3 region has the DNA TGTGCCAGCAGCTTTTACAACACAGATACGCAGTATTTT.

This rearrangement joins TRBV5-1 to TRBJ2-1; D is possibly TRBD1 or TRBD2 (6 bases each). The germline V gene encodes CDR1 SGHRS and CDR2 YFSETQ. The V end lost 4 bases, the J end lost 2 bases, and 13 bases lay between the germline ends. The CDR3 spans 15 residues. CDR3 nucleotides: TGCGCCAGCAGCGATCCTGGGGGGCCCTACAATGAGCAGTTCTTC. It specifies CASSDPGGPYNEQFF.

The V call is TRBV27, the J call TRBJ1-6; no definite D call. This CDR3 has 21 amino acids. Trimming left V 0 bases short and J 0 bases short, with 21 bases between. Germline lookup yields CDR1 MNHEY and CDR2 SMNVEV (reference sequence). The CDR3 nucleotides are TGTGCCAGCAGTTTATCAAAGTCCGGCCGGACTCTACCCTCCTATAATTCACCCCTCCACTTT. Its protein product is CASSLSKSGRTLPSYNSPLHF.

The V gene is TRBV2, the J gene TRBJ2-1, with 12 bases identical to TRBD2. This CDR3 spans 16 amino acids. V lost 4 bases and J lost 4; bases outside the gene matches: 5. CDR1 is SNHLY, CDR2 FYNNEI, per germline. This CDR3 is CASSGLLAGGYNEQFF. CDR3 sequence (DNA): TGTGCCAGCAGTGGTCTACTAGCGGGGGGTTACAATGAGCAGTTCTTC. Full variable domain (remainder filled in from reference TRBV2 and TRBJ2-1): EPEVTQTPSHQVTQMGQEVILRCVPISNHLYFYWYRQILGQKVEFLVSFYNNEISEKSEIFDDQFSVERPDGSNFTLKIRSTKLEDSAMYFCASSGLLAGGYNEQFFGPGTRLTVL.

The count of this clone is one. CDR3 residues: CATSGHRGRNTEAFF. The CDR3 nucleotides are TGTGCCACCAGCGGGCACAGGGGGAGAAACACTGAAGCTTTCTTT. The gene calls are TRBV15 and TRBJ1-1; TRBD1 agrees at 8 bases. The V segment lost 5 bases and the J segment 2 bases; nucleotides outside the gene matches: 7. This CDR3 comprises 15 residues. CDR1 is LNHNV and CDR2 is YYDKDF in the germline V gene (reference sequence). Based on the CDR3 plus reference TRBV15 and TRBJ1-1, the full variable domain is DAMVIQNPRYQVTQFGKPVTLSCSQTLNHNVMYWYQQKSSQAPKLLFHYYDKDFNNEADTPDNFQSRRPNTSFCFLDIRSPGLGDTAMYLCATSGHRGRNTEAFFGQGTRLTVV.

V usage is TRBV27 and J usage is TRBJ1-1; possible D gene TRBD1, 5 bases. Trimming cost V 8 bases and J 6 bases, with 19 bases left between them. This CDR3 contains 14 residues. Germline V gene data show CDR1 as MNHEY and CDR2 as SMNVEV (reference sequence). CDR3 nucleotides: TGTGCCAGCGGGACGGACCGTCCGACCGCTGAAGCTTTCTTT. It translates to CASGTDRPTAEAFF.

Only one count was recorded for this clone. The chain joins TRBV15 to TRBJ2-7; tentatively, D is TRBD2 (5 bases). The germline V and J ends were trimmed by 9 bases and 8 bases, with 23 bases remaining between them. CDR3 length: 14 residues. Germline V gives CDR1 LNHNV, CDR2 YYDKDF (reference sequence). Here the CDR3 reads CATGVNAAHSKQYF. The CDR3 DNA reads TGTGCCACGGGAGTTAACGCGGCGCATAGTAAGCAGTACTTC. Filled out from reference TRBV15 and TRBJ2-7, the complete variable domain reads DAMVIQNPRYQVTQFGKPVTLSCSQTLNHNVMYWYQQKSSQAPKLLFHYYDKDFNNEADTPDNFQSRRPNTSFCFLDIRSPGLGDTAMYLCATGVNAAHSKQYFGPGTRLTVT.

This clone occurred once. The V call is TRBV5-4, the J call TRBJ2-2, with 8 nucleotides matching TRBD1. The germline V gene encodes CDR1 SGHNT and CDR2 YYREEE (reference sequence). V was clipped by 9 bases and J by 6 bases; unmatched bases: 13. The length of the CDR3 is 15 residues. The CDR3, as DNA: TGTGCCACCCTGGACAGGGCCGAAAGATCCGGGGAGCTGTTTTTT. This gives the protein CATLDRAERSGELFF.

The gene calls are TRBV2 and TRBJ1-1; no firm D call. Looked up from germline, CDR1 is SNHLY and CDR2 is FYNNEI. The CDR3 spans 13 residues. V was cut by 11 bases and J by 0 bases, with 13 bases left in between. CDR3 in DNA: TGTGCCGGCCAATGGAGCATGAACACTGAAGCTTTCTTT. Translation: CAGQWSMNTEAFF.

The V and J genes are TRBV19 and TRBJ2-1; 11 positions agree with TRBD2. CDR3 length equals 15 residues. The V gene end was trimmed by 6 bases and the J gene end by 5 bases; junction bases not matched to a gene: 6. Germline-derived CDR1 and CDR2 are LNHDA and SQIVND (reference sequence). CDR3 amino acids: CASRILAGAHNEQFF. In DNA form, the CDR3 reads TGTGCCAGTAGAATACTAGCGGGGGCGCACAATGAGCAGTTCTTC.

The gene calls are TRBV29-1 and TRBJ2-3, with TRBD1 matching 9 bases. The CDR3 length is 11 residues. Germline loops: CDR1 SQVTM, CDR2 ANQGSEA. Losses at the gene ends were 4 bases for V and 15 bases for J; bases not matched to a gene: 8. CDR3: CSVAGTGKGYF. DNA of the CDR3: TGCAGCGTTGCGGGGACAGGGAAAGGATATTTT.

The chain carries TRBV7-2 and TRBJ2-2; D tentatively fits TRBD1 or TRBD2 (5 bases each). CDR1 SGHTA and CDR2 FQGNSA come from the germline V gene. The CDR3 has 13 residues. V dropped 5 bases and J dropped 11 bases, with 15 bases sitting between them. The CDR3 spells CASSPERGEELFF. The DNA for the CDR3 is TGTGCCAGCAGCCCCGAGAGAGGGGAAGAGCTGTTTTTT.

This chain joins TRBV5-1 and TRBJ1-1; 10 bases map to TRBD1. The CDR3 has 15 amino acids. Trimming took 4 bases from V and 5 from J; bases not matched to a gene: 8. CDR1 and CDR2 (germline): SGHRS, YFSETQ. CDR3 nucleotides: TGCGCCAGCAGCCGAGACAGGGGGCTTGAGACTGAAGCTTTCTTT. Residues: CASSRDRGLETEAFF.

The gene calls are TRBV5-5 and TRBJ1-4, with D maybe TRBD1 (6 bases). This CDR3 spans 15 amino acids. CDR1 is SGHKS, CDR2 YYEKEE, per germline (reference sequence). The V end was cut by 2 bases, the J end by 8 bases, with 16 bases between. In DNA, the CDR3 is TGTGCCAGCAGCTTAGAGGTCAGGGGTAACGAAAAACTGTTTTTT. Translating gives CASSLEVRGNEKLFF.

The CDR3 here is CASSPASGGAGTDTQYF. CDR3 bases: TGTGCCAGCAGCCCAGCTAGCGGGGGGGCCGGGACAGATACGCAGTATTTT. The rearrangement links TRBV5-4 to TRBJ2-3, with TRBD2 identical over 12 bases. The germline CDR1 and CDR2 sequences are SGHNT and YYREEE (reference sequence). The CDR3 spans 17 residues. V gave up 4 bases and J gave up 3 bases; unmatched junction bases: 9. Looking up the rest from reference TRBV5-4 and TRBJ2-3 gives the full variable domain: ETGVTQSPTHLIKTRGQQVTLRCSSQSGHNTVSWYQQALGQGPQFIFQYYREEENGRGNFPPRFSGLQFPNYSSELNVNALELDDSALYLCASSPASGGAGTDTQYFGPGTRLTVL.

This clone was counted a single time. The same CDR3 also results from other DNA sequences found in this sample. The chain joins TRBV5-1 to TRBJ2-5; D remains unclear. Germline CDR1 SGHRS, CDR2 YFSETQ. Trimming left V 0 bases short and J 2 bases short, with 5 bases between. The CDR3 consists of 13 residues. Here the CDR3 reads CASSLEGQETQYF. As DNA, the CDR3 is TGCGCCAGCAGCTTGGAGGGTCAAGAGACCCAGTACTTC.

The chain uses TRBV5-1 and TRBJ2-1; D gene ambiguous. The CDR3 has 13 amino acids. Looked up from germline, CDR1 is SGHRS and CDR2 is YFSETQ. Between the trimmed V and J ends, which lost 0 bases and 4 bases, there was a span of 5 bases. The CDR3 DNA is TGCGCCAGCAGCTTGGACGCATACAATGAGCAGTTCTTC. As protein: CASSLDAYNEQFF.

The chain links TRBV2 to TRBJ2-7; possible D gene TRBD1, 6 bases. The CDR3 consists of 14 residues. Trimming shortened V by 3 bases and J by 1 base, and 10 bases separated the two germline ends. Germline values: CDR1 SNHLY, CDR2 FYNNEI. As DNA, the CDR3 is TGTGCCAGCAGTGAGTCAACAGGGTCCTACGAGCAGTACTTC. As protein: CASSESTGSYEQYF.